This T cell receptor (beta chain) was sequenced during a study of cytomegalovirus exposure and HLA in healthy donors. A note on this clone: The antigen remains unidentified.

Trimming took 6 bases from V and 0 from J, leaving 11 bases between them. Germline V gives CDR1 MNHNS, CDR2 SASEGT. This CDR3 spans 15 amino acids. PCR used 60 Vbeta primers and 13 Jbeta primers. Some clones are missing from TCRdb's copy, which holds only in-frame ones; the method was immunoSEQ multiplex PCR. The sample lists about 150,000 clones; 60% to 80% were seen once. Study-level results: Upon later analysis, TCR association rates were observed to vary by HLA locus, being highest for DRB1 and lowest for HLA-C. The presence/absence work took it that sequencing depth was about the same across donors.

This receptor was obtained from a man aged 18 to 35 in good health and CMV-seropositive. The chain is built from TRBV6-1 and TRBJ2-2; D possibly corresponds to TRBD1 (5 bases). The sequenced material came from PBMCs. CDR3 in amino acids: CASRKGPTNTGELFF. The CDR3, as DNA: TGTGCCAGCAGGAAGGGGCCCACGAACACCGGGGAGCTGTTTTTT.